The clone carrying this TCR beta chain was seen ten or more times. These data originate in a study of T cells in Graves' hyperthyroidism and ophthalmopathy. From RNA transcripts, TCR beta CDR3 regions were amplified. In the first-round RT-PCR of the TCR CDR3, the HTBI primer set was used. TCRdb processed the multiplex PCR reads anew with MiXCR; each CDR3 protein has one entry. The data contain 620,000 or so distinct CDR3 sequences, roughly 15% of them singletons. The V gene lost 6 bases and the J gene lost 2 bases, with 20 bases spanning the gap. The CDR3 runs to 16 residues. The chain joins TRBV12-3 or TRBV12-4 to TRBJ2-7; no definite D call. The sequencing input was blood. The TCR originated in a woman in her 50s with Graves' ophthalmopathy. CDR3 sequence: CASSPAGSVRTYEQYF. As DNA, the CDR3 is TGTGCCAGCAGCCCCGCTGGCTCAGTACGCACCTACGAGCAGTACTTC.